These T cell receptor beta chains were read from a single sample in a study of cytomegalovirus exposure and HLA in healthy donors. Sequencing used immunoSEQ multiplex PCR; TCRdb keeps in-frame clones, though not all of them. Here the sample spans roughly 50,000 clones, 70% to 75% being singletons. The sequenced sample was PBMCs. These receptor sequences come from a man aged 30 to 45 in good health and CMV-seropositive. The CDR3 runs from the conserved cysteine through the conserved F or W. The D gene is left open where the match is weak. Rows may omit the clone size; those that give it use once, few, many or a size class.

NA,NA,TRBV6-1,TRBJ2-3,CASSETGKSDTQYF,TGTGCCAGCAGTGAAACCGGGAAGTCAGATACGCAGTATTTT
NA,TRBD2,TRBV28,TRBJ2-2,CASRFRAAGPPELFF,TGTGCCAGCAGGTTCCGGGCAGCGGGGCCTCCGGAGCTGTTTTTT
NA,NA,TRBV28,TRBJ1-5,CASSLSYRDRNQPQHF,TGTGCCAGCAGTTTAAGTTACAGGGACCGCAATCAGCCCCAGCATTTT
few,NA,TRBV19,TRBJ1-1,CASLGLSPTEAFF,TGTGCCTCCCTTGGCTTATCCCCTACTGAAGCTTTCTTT
few,TRBD1,TRBV6-6,TRBJ1-1,CATEGQGRTEAFF,TGTGCCACAGAGGGACAGGGGAGAACTGAAGCTTTCTTT
few,NA,TRBV6-6,TRBJ1-1,CASSSLTGQNEAFF,TGTGCCAGCAGTTCCCTGACAGGACAAAACGAAGCTTTCTTT
NA,NA,TRBV28,TRBJ1-5,CASSLFRGNNQPQHF,TGTGCCAGCAGTCTCTTCAGGGGAAACAATCAGCCCCAGCATTTT
once,NA,TRBV6-5,TRBJ1-3,CASSYSNFNSGNTIYF,TGTGCCAGCAGTTACTCAAACTTCAACTCTGGAAACACCATATATTTT
medium-sized,TRBD2,TRBV9,TRBJ2-3,CASSRAGGLTDTQYF,TGTGCCAGCAGCAGAGCGGGGGGACTCACAGATACGCAGTATTTT
NA,NA,TRBV2,TRBJ2-5,CASSDKPITVQETQYF,TGTGCCAGCAGTGACAAGCCAATCACAGTCCAAGAGACCCAGTACTTC
NA,NA,TRBV7-8,TRBJ2-1,CASSLVRRGGNEQFF,TGTGCCAGCAGCTTAGTCCGAAGGGGTGGCAATGAGCAGTTCTTC
NA,NA,TRBV2,TRBJ1-2,CATNTRENYGYTF,TGTGCCACCAACACCCGGGAGAACTATGGCTACACCTTC
NA,NA,TRBV28,TRBJ2-7,CASSEYSGHYEQYF,TGTGCCAGCAGTGAATACAGCGGCCACTACGAGCAGTACTTC
NA,TRBD1,TRBV5-4,TRBJ1-2,CASSWAGQGAEGYTF,TGTGCCAGCAGCTGGGCGGGACAGGGAGCGGAGGGCTACACCTTC
NA,NA,TRBV9,TRBJ1-1,CASSVEAVNTEAFF,TGTGCCAGCAGCGTAGAGGCGGTGAACACTGAAGCTTTCTTT
NA,TRBD1,TRBV9,TRBJ1-2,CASSVDSTGTALYGYTF,TGTGCCAGCAGCGTAGATTCTACCGGGACAGCTCTCTATGGCTACACCTTC
NA,TRBD2,TRBV6-5,TRBJ2-5,CASSSGRETQYF,TGTGCCAGCAGTAGCGGGAGAGAGACCCAGTACTTC
once,NA,TRBV5-1,TRBJ2-3,CASSRTVGGTDTQYF,TGCGCCAGCAGCCGGACAGTCGGGGGCACAGATACGCAGTATTTT
medium-sized,NA,TRBV6-4,TRBJ2-6,CASSEDSSGANVLTF,TGTGCCAGCAGTGAGGACAGCTCTGGGGCCAACGTCCTGACTTTC
NA,TRBD1,TRBV19,TRBJ1-2,CASIGTAGGGYTF,TGTGCCAGTATCGGGACAGCAGGCGGTGGCTACACCTTC
NA,NA,TRBV5-1,TRBJ1-2,CASSLASPRADGYTF,TGCGCCAGCAGCTTGGCCAGTCCGAGGGCGGATGGCTACACCTTC
NA,NA,TRBV2,TRBJ2-5,CASRESVDWQETQYF,TGTGCCAGCAGGGAGTCTGTGGATTGGCAAGAGACCCAGTACTTC
once,TRBD2,TRBV2,TRBJ2-7,CASSELAGGYEQYF,TGTGCCAGCAGTGAACTAGCGGGGGGGTACGAGCAGTACTTC
NA,NA,TRBV2,TRBJ1-2,CASSDPDPGRF,TGTGCCAGCAGTGACCCGGATCCGGGTCGATTC
NA,TRBD1,TRBV7-9,TRBJ2-3,CASSFMTGQSADTQYF,TGTGCCAGCAGCTTTATGACAGGGCAGAGTGCAGATACGCAGTATTTT
NA,TRBD2,TRBV5-1,TRBJ2-1,CASSGSGGAGEQFF,TGCGCCAGCAGCGGTAGCGGGGGGGCCGGTGAGCAGTTCTTC
NA,NA,TRBV6-1,TRBJ2-1,CASIFSGGSEQFF,TGTGCCAGCATCTTCTCGGGGGGCAGTGAGCAGTTCTTC
NA,TRBD2,TRBV30,TRBJ2-5,CAWGAGGNQKTQYF,TGTGCCTGGGGGGCGGGGGGGAACCAAAAGACCCAGTACTTC
NA,TRBD1,TRBV14,TRBJ1-5,CASSEQGESNQPQHF,TGTGCCAGCAGCGAACAGGGGGAGAGCAATCAGCCCCAGCATTTT
NA,NA,TRBV27,TRBJ2-7,CASSLRGHEQYF,TGTGCCAGCAGTCTCAGGGGTCACGAGCAGTACTTC
NA,NA,TRBV27,TRBJ1-5,CASISGEPQHF,TGTGCCAGCATTTCCGGAGAGCCCCAGCATTTT
once,TRBD2,TRBV27,TRBJ2-5,CASSLFGGGKETQYF,TGTGCCAGCAGTTTATTTGGCGGGGGGAAAGAGACCCAGTACTTC
NA,TRBD2,TRBV4-3,TRBJ2-1,CASSPPRGGHSEQFF,TGCGCCAGCAGCCCCCCCCGCGGGGGGCACAGTGAGCAGTTCTTC
NA,NA,TRBV7-2,TRBJ2-5,CASSPQGSRKETQYF,TGTGCCAGCAGCCCACAGGGTTCTCGCAAAGAGACCCAGTACTTC
NA,TRBD1,TRBV5-1,TRBJ1-2,CASSLEGASGYTF,TGCGCCAGCAGCTTGGAGGGGGCCAGTGGCTACACCTTC
NA,NA,TRBV18,TRBJ1-1,CASSAGVNTEAFF,TGTGCCAGCTCCGCGGGGGTGAACACTGAAGCTTTCTTT
NA,NA,TRBV6-5,TRBJ2-7,CASSSDGLTRYDEQYF,TGTGCCAGCAGTTCCGATGGGTTAACTAGGTACGACGAGCAGTACTTC
NA,TRBD2,TRBV7-3,TRBJ2-2,CASSPAGVNGELFF,TGTGCCAGCAGCCCCGCGGGGGTCAACGGGGAGCTGTTTTTT
NA,NA,TRBV30,TRBJ2-5,CACSDLAAETQYF,TGTGCCTGCTCTGATCTAGCAGCGGAGACCCAGTACTTC
NA,TRBD1,TRBV27,TRBJ2-2,CASSLLPGQGITGELFF,TGTGCCAGCAGTCTACTACCGGGACAGGGTATAACCGGGGAGCTGTTTTTT
few,TRBD1,TRBV6-6,TRBJ1-5,CASRAGTGLDQPQHF,TGTGCCAGCAGAGCCGGGACAGGGTTAGATCAGCCCCAGCATTTT
NA,TRBD1,TRBV5-1,TRBJ1-1,CASSVAGQGVSEAFF,TGCGCCAGCAGCGTAGCGGGACAGGGGGTCTCTGAAGCTTTCTTT
NA,NA,TRBV7-2,TRBJ1-2,CASSFSLDINYGYTF,TGTGCCAGCAGCTTTTCGTTAGACATCAACTATGGCTACACCTTC
NA,NA,TRBV7-2,TRBJ2-4,CASSLLQGNIQYF,TGTGCCAGCAGCTTACTACAGGGAAACATTCAGTACTTC
NA,NA,TRBV25-1,TRBJ1-2,CASREDGYYGYTF,TGTGCCAGCAGGGAGGACGGATACTATGGCTACACCTTC
NA,NA,TRBV9,TRBJ2-5,CASSGPSPGETQYF,TGTGCCAGCAGCGGGCCATCACCGGGAGAGACCCAGTACTTC
NA,NA,TRBV15,TRBJ1-1,CATSRGGRKNTEAFF,TGTGCCACCAGCAGGGGGGGACGGAAGAACACTGAAGCTTTCTTT
NA,NA,TRBV7-8,TRBJ1-1,CASSLQAGNTEAFF,TGTGCCAGCAGCTTACAGGCCGGGAACACTGAAGCTTTCTTT
NA,NA,TRBV4-1,TRBJ2-5,CASSPTGSQETQYF,TGCGCCAGCAGCCCCACAGGGTCCCAAGAGACCCAGTACTTC
few,TRBD1,TRBV29-1,TRBJ1-1,CSVDGGTGLGAFF,TGCAGCGTTGACGGGGGGACAGGGTTAGGAGCTTTCTTT
NA,NA,TRBV25-1,TRBJ1-1,CASSDVGRGANTEAFF,TGTGCCAGCAGTGACGTTGGTCGGGGGGCGAACACTGAAGCTTTCTTT
few,TRBD1,TRBV28,TRBJ1-2,CASSSGQGSPFGGYTF,TGTGCCAGCAGTTCGGGACAGGGATCCCCCTTTGGTGGCTACACCTTC
NA,TRBD1,TRBV28,TRBJ2-3,CASSRQGMDTQYF,TGTGCCAGCAGCCGACAGGGTATGGATACGCAGTATTTT
NA,NA,TRBV18,TRBJ2-3,CASSSTGNTDTQYF,TGTGCCAGCTCTTCGACAGGAAACACAGATACGCAGTATTTT
NA,NA,TRBV9,TRBJ2-7,CASNDSPSSYEQYF,TGTGCCAGCAACGACAGTCCTAGCTCCTACGAGCAGTACTTC
NA,NA,TRBV4-1,TRBJ1-6,CASSQELSKPLHF,TGCGCCAGCAGCCAAGAATTGTCTAAGCCCCTCCACTTT
NA,TRBD1,TRBV5-1,TRBJ1-2,CASSLRTGDGYTF,TGCGCCAGCAGCCTCAGGACAGGCGATGGCTACACCTTC
NA,NA,TRBV5-6,TRBJ2-5,CASSFHGETQYF,TGTGCCAGCAGCTTTCACGGGGAGACCCAGTACTTC
NA,NA,TRBV9,TRBJ1-5,CASSVDGDQPQHF,TGTGCCAGCAGCGTAGACGGTGATCAGCCCCAGCATTTT
once,TRBD2,TRBV4-3,TRBJ2-3,CASSQVTSGGGTDTQYF,TGCGCCAGCAGCCAGGTTACTAGCGGGGGTGGCACAGATACGCAGTATTTT